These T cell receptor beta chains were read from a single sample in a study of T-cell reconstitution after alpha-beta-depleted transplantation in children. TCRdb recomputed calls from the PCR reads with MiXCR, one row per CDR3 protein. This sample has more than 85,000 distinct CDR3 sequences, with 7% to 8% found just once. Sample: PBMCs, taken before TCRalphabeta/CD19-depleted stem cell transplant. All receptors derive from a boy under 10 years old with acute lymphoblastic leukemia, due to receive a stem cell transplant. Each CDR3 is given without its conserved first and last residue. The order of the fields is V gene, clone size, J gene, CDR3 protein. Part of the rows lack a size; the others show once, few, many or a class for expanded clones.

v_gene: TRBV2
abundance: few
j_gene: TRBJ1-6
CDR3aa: ASSPGGSYNSPLH

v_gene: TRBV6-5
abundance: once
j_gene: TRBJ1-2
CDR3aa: ASSYSPGRGYGYT

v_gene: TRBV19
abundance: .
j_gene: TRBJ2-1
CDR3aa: ASSPLSRNEQF

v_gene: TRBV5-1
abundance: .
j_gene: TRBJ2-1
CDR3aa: ASSTSAGAEQF

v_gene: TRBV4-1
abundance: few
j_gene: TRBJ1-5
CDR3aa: ASSQGLRGPSNQPQH

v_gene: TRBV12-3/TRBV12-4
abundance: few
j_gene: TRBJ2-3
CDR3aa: ASRPGLAGRTDTQY

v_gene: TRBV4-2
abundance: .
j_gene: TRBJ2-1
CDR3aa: ASQKVVTTSYNEQF

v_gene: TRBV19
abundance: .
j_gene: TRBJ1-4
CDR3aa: ASRPTGATNEKLF

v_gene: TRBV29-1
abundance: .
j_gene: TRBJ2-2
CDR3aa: SWSRTGTGELF

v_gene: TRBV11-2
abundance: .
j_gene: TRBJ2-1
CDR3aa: ASSLGAGRRSSYNEQF

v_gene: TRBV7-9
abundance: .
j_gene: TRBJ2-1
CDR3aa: ASSPPTGERNEQF

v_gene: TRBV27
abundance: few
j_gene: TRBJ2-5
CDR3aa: ASSSLRGPQETQY

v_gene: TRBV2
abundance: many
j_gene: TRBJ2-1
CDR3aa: ASSEFREAF

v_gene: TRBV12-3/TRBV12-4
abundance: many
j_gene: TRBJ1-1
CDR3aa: ASRRTGDITEAF

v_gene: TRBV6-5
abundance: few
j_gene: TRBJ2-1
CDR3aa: ASSNPAGMQF

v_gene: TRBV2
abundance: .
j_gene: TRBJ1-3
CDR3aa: ASSETRGSGNTIY

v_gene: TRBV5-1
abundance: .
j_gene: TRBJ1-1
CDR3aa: ASSVTGGSNTEAF

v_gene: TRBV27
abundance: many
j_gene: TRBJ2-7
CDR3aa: ASSFIGTQDNEQY

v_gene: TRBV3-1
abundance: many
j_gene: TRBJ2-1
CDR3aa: ASSLGTSGGRQF

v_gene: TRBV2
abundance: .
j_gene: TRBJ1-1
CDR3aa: ASSDRTVPNTEAF

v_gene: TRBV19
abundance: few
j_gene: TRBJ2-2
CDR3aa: ASNSGQGPGELF

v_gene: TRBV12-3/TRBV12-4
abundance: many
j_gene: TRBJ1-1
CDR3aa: ASSRPGSPAF

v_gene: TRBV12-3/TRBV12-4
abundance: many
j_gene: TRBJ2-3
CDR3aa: ASSSPSGIRTDTQY

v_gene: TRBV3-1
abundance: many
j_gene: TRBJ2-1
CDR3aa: ASSQSLADEQF

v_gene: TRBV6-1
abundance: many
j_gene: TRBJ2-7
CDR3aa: ASSVSATSGGYEQY

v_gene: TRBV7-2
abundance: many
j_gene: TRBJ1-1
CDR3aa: ASSQTTYEAF

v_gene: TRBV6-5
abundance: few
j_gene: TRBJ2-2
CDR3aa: ASSFLRDSNTGELF

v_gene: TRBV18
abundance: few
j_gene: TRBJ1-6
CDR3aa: ASSPSTGWGPNSPLH

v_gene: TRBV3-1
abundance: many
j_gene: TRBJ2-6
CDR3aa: ASSQGSGANVLT

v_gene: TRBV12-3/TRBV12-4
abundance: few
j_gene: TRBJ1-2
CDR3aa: ASRQDRDYGYT

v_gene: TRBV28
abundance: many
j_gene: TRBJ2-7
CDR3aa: ASTQQGVGYEQY

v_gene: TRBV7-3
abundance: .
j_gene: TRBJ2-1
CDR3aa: ASSLRGALAGGLYNEQF

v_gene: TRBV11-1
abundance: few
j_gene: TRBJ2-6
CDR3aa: ASSWGTMRPSGANVLT

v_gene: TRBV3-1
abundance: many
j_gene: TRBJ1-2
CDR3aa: ASSQGKSYGYT

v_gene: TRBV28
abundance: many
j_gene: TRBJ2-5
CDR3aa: ASSAGQIQETQY

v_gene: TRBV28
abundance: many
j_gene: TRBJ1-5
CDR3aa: ASSSHQPQH

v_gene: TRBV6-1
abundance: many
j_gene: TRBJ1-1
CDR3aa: ASSRDRGTEAF

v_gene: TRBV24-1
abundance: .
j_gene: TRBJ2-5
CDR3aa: AASYPAGTSGGIGGETQY

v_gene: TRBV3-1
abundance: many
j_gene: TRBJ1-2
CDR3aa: ASSQDERYGYT

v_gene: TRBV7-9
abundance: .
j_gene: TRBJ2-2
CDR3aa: ASSLAKGHRGRDTGELF

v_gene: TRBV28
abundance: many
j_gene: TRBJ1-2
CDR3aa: ASSLVETGYT

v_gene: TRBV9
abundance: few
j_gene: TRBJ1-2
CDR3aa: ASSGLVGGADYGYT

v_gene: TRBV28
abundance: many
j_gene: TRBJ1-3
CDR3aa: ASSRSYGRGNTIY

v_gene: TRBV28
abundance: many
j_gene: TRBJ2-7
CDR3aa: ASSLAGTMGYEQY

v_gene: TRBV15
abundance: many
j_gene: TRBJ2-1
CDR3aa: ATSPRLENVGNEQF

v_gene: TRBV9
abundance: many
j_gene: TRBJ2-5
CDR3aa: ASSVGSFQETQY